The rows below give T cell receptor beta chains drawn from one sample of a study of human T cells and chemical hapten exposure. TCRdb recomputed calls from the RACE reads with MiXCR, one row per CDR3 protein. The sample records 330,000 or so distinct CDR3 sequences, under 6.5% being singletons. This specimen consisted of whole blood, obtained in connection with sensitization to the hapten diphenylcyclopropenone (DPC). The origin of the receptors is a woman younger than 30 with alopecia areata. Some clones in this sample may be carry-over from other donors' samples. The CDR3 runs from the conserved cysteine through the conserved F or W. D genes are given only for firm matches. Some rows have no size entry. The others give once, few or many, or a class for an expanded clone.

CDR3 length	D gene	clone size	V gene	J gene	CDR3 DNA	CDR3 protein
13	TRBD2	many	TRBV7-2	TRBJ2-7	TGTGCCAGCAGCCCAGGACTAGACTACGAGCAGTACTTC	CASSPGLDYEQYF
14	TRBD1	NA	TRBV6-8	TRBJ1-1	TGTGCCGGGGAAAGGACAGGGATGAACACTGAAGCTTTCTTT	CAGERTGMNTEAFF
14	NA	NA	TRBV29-1	TRBJ2-6	TGCAGCGTTGATACATTGGCTGGGGCCAACGTCCTGACTTTC	CSVDTLAGANVLTF
15	NA	many	TRBV3-1	TRBJ1-6	TGTGCCAGCAGCCAAGGACCCACCGGGGGTTCACCCCTCCACTTT	CASSQGPTGGSPLHF
15	NA	NA	TRBV6-2/TRBV6-3	TRBJ2-1	TGTGCCAGCAGAAAACCCGGGTCTGTGGCCAATGAGCAGTTCTTC	CASRKPGSVANEQFF
13	NA	NA	TRBV27	TRBJ1-1	TGTGCCAGCAGTCCAGGGAAGAACACTGAAGCTTTCTTT	CASSPGKNTEAFF
14	NA	NA	TRBV11-3	TRBJ2-7	TGTGCCAGCAGCCACAGGGACTACCCCAACGAGCAGTACTTC	CASSHRDYPNEQYF
16	TRBD1	NA	TRBV5-1	TRBJ2-7	TGCGCCAGCAGCCCCATGGGACAGACCTTCTCCTACGAGCAGTACTTC	CASSPMGQTFSYEQYF
17	TRBD2	few	TRBV11-1	TRBJ2-3	TGTGCCAGCAGCTCGCCGGGACTAGCGAACGAATGGAATACGCAGTATTTT	CASSSPGLANEWNTQYF
15	NA	many	TRBV5-1	TRBJ2-5	TGCGCCAGCAGCCATTGGGGGGCCTCCCAAGAGACCCAGTACTTC	CASSHWGASQETQYF
14	NA	many	TRBV9	TRBJ1-6	TGTGCCAGCAGCGTAGGGTCTTATAATTCACCCCTCCACTTT	CASSVGSYNSPLHF
14	NA	many	TRBV27	TRBJ2-7	TGTGCCACCCGGAAGGAGGGAAGCTCCTACGAGCAGTACTTC	CATRKEGSSYEQYF
11	NA	NA	TRBV6-1	TRBJ2-2	TGTGCCAGCAGAAGACCCGGGGAGCTGTTTTTT	CASRRPGELFF
14	NA	NA	TRBV2	TRBJ1-6	TGTGCCAGCAGTGAAGCGGGGATCGATTGGGCCCTCCACTTT	CASSEAGIDWALHF
14	NA	many	TRBV4-1	TRBJ2-7	TGCGCCAGCAGCCGCGGGAATCAGGGCCTCGAGCAGTACTTC	CASSRGNQGLEQYF
15	NA	NA	TRBV6-6	TRBJ1-4	TGTGCCAGCAGTTTGCGGACAGACCTTTGGGAAAAACTGTTTTTT	CASSLRTDLWEKLFF
16	TRBD1	many	TRBV5-6	TRBJ1-6	TGTGCCAGCAGCCCCGGGACAGGGGGAAGGAATTCACCCCTCCACTTT	CASSPGTGGRNSPLHF
14	NA	many	TRBV12-3/TRBV12-4	TRBJ1-5	TGTGCCAGCCAAGGACAGTTAAGCAATCAGCCCCAGCATTTT	CASQGQLSNQPQHF
15	NA	NA	TRBV4-2	TRBJ1-2	TGTGCCAGCAGCCCGGTAGCCCTAACTGGCTATGGCTACACCTTC	CASSPVALTGYGYTF
18	TRBD1	NA	TRBV7-9	TRBJ2-3	TGTGCCAGCAGCCCAACTTGGACTGACAGGGTTCCCACAGATACGCAGTATTTT	CASSPTWTDRVPTDTQYF
15	NA	few	TRBV7-2	TRBJ2-3	TGTGCCAGCAGCTTAGCGGCATTACGCACAGATACGCAGTATTTT	CASSLAALRTDTQYF
13	NA	few	TRBV12-3/TRBV12-4	TRBJ2-5	TGTGCCAGCAGTTCCTTTGCCAACGGGGCCCAGTACTTC	CASSSFANGAQYF
16	NA	few	TRBV15	TRBJ2-5	TGTGCCACCAGCAGTGCTATATCGGGACTGGAAGAGACCCAGTACTTC	CATSSAISGLEETQYF
12	NA	NA	TRBV6-5	TRBJ2-2	TGTGCCGTGTTTGGGGACACCGGGGAGCTGTTTTTT	CAVFGDTGELFF
15	TRBD1	NA	TRBV12-3/TRBV12-4	TRBJ2-1	TGTGCCAGCAGCTTTCAGGGGGCCCCGCGCCCGGAGCAGTTCTTC	CASSFQGAPRPEQFF
16	NA	few	TRBV6-6	TRBJ1-6	TGTGCCAGCAGTTACTCGAGGGTCGTGGATAATTCACCCCTCCACTTT	CASSYSRVVDNSPLHF
16	TRBD1	few	TRBV2	TRBJ2-2	TGTGCCAGCAGTGGAGCCGACAGGGAAAACACCGGGGAGCTGTTTTTT	CASSGADRENTGELFF
11	NA	NA	TRBV25-1	TRBJ1-1	TGTGCCAGCAGCGGCTACAGGGTTGCTTTCTTT	CASSGYRVAFF
15	NA	NA	TRBV6-6	TRBJ2-1	TGTGCCAGCAGTTACTCGAGTAGTCGGGGATGGGAGCAGTTCTTC	CASSYSSSRGWEQFF
14	NA	many	TRBV2	TRBJ2-3	TGTGCCAGCAGCGTCCCTTTACTCACAGATACGCAGTATTTT	CASSVPLLTDTQYF
15	NA	many	TRBV7-8	TRBJ2-1	TGTGCCAGCAGCTTAGTCCTAGGTCCGGACAATGAGCAGTTCTTC	CASSLVLGPDNEQFF
14	NA	NA	TRBV28	TRBJ2-1	TGTGCCAGCAGTTCCCCGACAGAGTACAATGAGCAGTTCTTC	CASSSPTEYNEQFF
14	NA	NA	TRBV13	TRBJ1-4	TGTGCCAGCAGCTTAGGGGAAACTAATGAAAAACTGTTATTT	CASSLGETNEKLLF
13	NA	few	TRBV6-1	TRBJ2-5	TGTGCCAGCAACCGACAGGCCCAAGAGACCCAGTACTTC	CASNRQAQETQYF
15	NA	NA	TRBV27	TRBJ2-3	TGTGCCAGCACCTTCCGGGCAGTTAGCACAGATACGCAGTATTTT	CASTFRAVSTDTQYF
21	TRBD2	many	TRBV6-5	TRBJ2-1	TGTGCCAGCAGTTACTATGCCCATTTAGGAGCGGGGGAGACAGATTACAATGAGCAGTTCTTC	CASSYYAHLGAGETDYNEQFF
15	NA	NA	TRBV13	TRBJ1-6	TGTGCCAGCAGCTTAGGGCAGAGATATAATTCACCCCTCCACTTT	CASSLGQRYNSPLHF
14	NA	NA	TRBV7-8	TRBJ1-4	TGTGCCAGCCGAAGCAACTGGGGGAATGAAAAACTGTTTTTT	CASRSNWGNEKLFF
13	NA	few	TRBV21-1	TRBJ1-1	TGTGCCAGCACTACTGGGGTGAACACTGAAGCTTTCTTT	CASTTGVNTEAFF
12	NA	NA	TRBV6-2/TRBV6-3	TRBJ1-5	TGTGCCAGCAGTTACTCCTCTGGGCCCCAGCATTTT	CASSYSSGPQHF
15	NA	NA	TRBV10-3	TRBJ2-7	TGTGCCATCAGTGACGGGACACGGTCGGGGGACGAGCAGTACTTC	CAISDGTRSGDEQYF
16	NA	few	TRBV20-1	TRBJ1-6	TGCAGTGCTAGTACCGACAGCCCTTCCTCATTCTCACCCCTCCACTTT	CSASTDSPSSFSPLHF
16	TRBD1	many	TRBV20-1	TRBJ1-1	TGCAGTGCTAGATCTCGACAGGGAAGGGTCGACACTGAAGCTTTCTTT	CSARSRQGRVDTEAFF
14	NA	many	TRBV5-4	TRBJ2-3	TGTGCCAGCAGCCACCCTCAGCGCACAGATACGCAGTATTTT	CASSHPQRTDTQYF
15	NA	many	TRBV10-3	TRBJ1-1	TGTGCCACCAAGCTGGACAGTTCGGCGCTTCGTGAAGCTTTCTTT	CATKLDSSALREAFF
17	TRBD1	few	TRBV4-3	TRBJ1-2	TGCGCCAGCAGCCAATTTCTTACTCCCGGACAGGGGTCTGGCTACACCTTC	CASSQFLTPGQGSGYTF
16	NA	NA	TRBV28	TRBJ2-7	TGTGCCAGCAGTTTGCATATGGTTGGGATCGGAGGCGAGCAGTACTTC	CASSLHMVGIGGEQYF
15	NA	many	TRBV7-2	TRBJ2-2	TGTGCCAGCAGCTTAGCGGGGGGTCCTGGCGGGGAGCTGTTTTTT	CASSLAGGPGGELFF
15	NA	NA	TRBV6-6	TRBJ2-3	TGTGCCAGCGGACAACCGGGACAAACCACAGATACGCAGTATTTT	CASGQPGQTTDTQYF
15	NA	many	TRBV3-1	TRBJ1-1	TGTGCCAGCAGCCAAGATTGGCAGGTGAACACTGAAGCTTTCTTT	CASSQDWQVNTEAFF
12	NA	NA	TRBV7-9	TRBJ2-3	TGTGCCAGCGCGCAGGGCACCGATACGCAGTATTTT	CASAQGTDTQYF
14	TRBD2	few	TRBV7-2	TRBJ2-3	TGTGCCAGCAGCCCTGGACTAGCGGGGTATACGCAGTATTTT	CASSPGLAGYTQYF
16	NA	few	TRBV2	TRBJ1-5	TGTGCCAGCAGTGAAGCACAACTTAGGAGAGATCAGCCCCAGCATTTT	CASSEAQLRRDQPQHF
15	TRBD2	NA	TRBV20-1	TRBJ2-3	TGCAGTGCTAGACCGCGGGGGATGAGCACAGATACGCAGTATTTT	CSARPRGMSTDTQYF